The clone carrying this TCR beta chain has a handful of counts. Between the trimmed V and J ends, which lost 3 bases and 3 bases, there was a span of 8 bases. The CDR3 has 13 amino acids. Per the germline V gene, CDR1 is DFQATT and CDR2 is SNEGSKA (reference sequence). TCRdb fed the 5' RACE reads into MiXCR, producing one record per CDR3 protein. Of fewer than 600,000 distinct CDR3 sequences listed, about a fifth are singletons. The data belong to a study of T-cell memory formation after mild COVID-19. The sequencing sample was made of PBMCs or a T cell subset sorted from them (not recorded which). The clonotype was recovered from an adult woman who had mild COVID-19 (a few samples of this study predate the infection). Cell type and time point are not known. The rearrangement joins TRBV20-1 to TRBJ1-4; D possibly corresponds to TRBD1 (6 bases). In DNA form, the CDR3 reads TGCAGTGCTAGGGACAGCCCTAATGAAAAACTGTTTTTT. The encoded protein is CSARDSPNEKLFF.